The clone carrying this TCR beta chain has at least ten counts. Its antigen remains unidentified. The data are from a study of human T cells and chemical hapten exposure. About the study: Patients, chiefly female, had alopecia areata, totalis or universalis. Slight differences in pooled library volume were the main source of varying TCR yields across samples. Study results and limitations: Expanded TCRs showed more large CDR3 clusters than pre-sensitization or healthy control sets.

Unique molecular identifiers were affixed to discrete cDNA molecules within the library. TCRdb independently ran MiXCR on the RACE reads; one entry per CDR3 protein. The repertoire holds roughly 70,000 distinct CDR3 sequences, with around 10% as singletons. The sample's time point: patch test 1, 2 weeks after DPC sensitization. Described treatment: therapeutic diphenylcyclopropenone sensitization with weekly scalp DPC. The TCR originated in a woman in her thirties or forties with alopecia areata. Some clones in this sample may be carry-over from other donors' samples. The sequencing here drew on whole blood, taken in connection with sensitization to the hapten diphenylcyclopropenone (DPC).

CDR3 sequence reads: CASSPTSGGPDTGELFF. For the CDR3, the DNA is TGTGCCAGCAGCCCGACTAGCGGGGGCCCAGACACCGGGGAGCTGTTTTTT. J is TRBJ2-2 and V is TRBV7-9; 12 bases map to TRBD2. The CDR3 has 17 amino acids. CDR1 SEHNR and CDR2 FQNEAQ come from the germline V gene (reference sequence). V shed 5 bases and J 3 bases; nucleotides not matched to a gene: 7.